One and the same sample provided the 19 T cell receptor beta chains below, sequenced in a study of CD8 T cells in ankylosing spondylitis. In TCRdb, the 5' RACE reads were re-called with MiXCR into one record per CDR3 protein. The sample has under 200,000 distinct CDR3 sequences, around 9.6% seen once; the top ten hold more than 13%. Input material: blood, either unsorted or a sorted T cell fraction (not recorded which). The receptors derive from a female donor with ankylosing spondylitis or in good health (not recorded which).

The chain joins TRBV27 to TRBJ1-4; no clear D. With 4 bases removed from V and 7 bases from J, the gap between germline ends came to 22 bases. The germline CDR1 and CDR2 sequences are MNHEY and SMNVEV (reference sequence). The CDR3 length is 17 residues. The CDR3 DNA reads as TGTGCCAGCAGTTCGCGCCCCGATCCGGGTTGGGCTGAAAAACTGTTTTTT. Translation: CASSSRPDPGWAEKLFF.

This clonotype appeared a few times. The chain is built from TRBV10-3 and TRBJ2-2; tentative D call: TRBD2 (5 bases). Germline CDR1 reads ENHRY; CDR2 reads SYGVKD. The CDR3 covers 14 residues. Trimming stripped 10 bases from V and 0 bases from J, with 12 bases between. CDR3 bases: TGTGCCACCACTAGGAGGCCGAACACCGGGGAGCTGTTTTTT. This encodes CATTRRPNTGELFF.

This clonotype was found a few times. The genes are TRBV4-1 and TRBJ2-5; D ambiguous. CDR3 length: 12 residues. V lost 4 bases, J lost 5 bases, and 8 bases lay in between. The germline V gene encodes CDR1 MGHRA and CDR2 YSYEKL. As DNA, the CDR3 is TGCGCCAGCAGCCCTGACCGGGAGACCCAGTACTTC. Translated, it gives CASSPDRETQYF.

This clonotype has at least ten counts. The chain couples TRBV5-6 to TRBJ2-3; 9 positions match TRBD1. CDR3 length: 15 residues. Germline loops: CDR1 SGHDT, CDR2 YYEEEE. V trimming: 6 bases; J trimming: 8 bases; junction bases outside the gene matches: 13. CDR3 amino acids: CASNQLTGGLSTQYF. The CDR3 DNA reads as TGTGCCAGCAACCAACTGACAGGGGGACTGTCTACGCAGTATTTT.

The chain has TRBV20-1 and TRBJ2-7; D perhaps matches TRBD2 (6 bases). Germline CDR1 DFQATT, CDR2 SNEGSKA (reference sequence). The length of the CDR3 is 15 residues. V lost 0 bases, J lost 7 bases, and 19 bases lay in between. The CDR3 bases are TGCAGTGCTAGAGAGTATCCAGAGGGAGGCCGAGAGCAGTACTTC. The encoded protein is CSAREYPEGGREQYF.

V is TRBV15 and J is TRBJ2-1, with 10 positions matching TRBD2. The CDR3 is 15 amino acids. The germline gives CDR1 LNHNV, CDR2 YYDKDF (reference sequence). With V trimmed by 4 bases and J by 3 bases, 3 bases remained unmatched. CDR3 DNA: TGTGCCACCAGCACCCAGCGGGAGGGCTACAATGAGCAGTTCTTC. Translated: CATSTQREGYNEQFF.

The chain is built from TRBV12-5 and TRBJ2-1, with D uncertain. V was shortened by 3 bases and J by 0 bases, with 9 bases between the two germline ends. CDR1 and CDR2 (germline): LGHNT, FRNRAP. The CDR3 extends over 15 amino acids. CDR3 region: CASGFSGRSYNEQFF. In nucleotides, the CDR3 is TGTGCTAGTGGTTTTTCTGGTCGCTCCTACAATGAGCAGTTCTTC.

In this sample, this clonotype turned up many times. The chain uses TRBV3-1 and TRBJ2-1; 16 bases are a match to TRBD2. V dropped 4 bases and J dropped 3; count of bases not matched to a gene: 6. This CDR3 comprises 18 residues. Germline V gene sequence: CDR1 LGHDT, CDR2 YNNKEL (reference sequence). CDR3 coding DNA: TGTGCCAGCAGCCCGGGACTAGCGGGAGGGATAGGCTACAATGAGCAGTTCTTC. This encodes CASSPGLAGGIGYNEQFF.

This clonotype was found a few times. The chain combines TRBV10-3 with TRBJ1-1; TRBD1 is a possible D gene (6 bases). Per the germline V gene, CDR1 is ENHRY and CDR2 is SYGVKD. The CDR3 covers 13 residues. V was cut by 3 bases and J by 3 bases, with 8 bases left in between. Written as DNA, the CDR3 is TGTGCCATCAGTGAATCAGGGGACACTGAAGCTTTCTTT. It is translated as CAISESGDTEAFF.

In this sample, this clonotype turned up a few times. The chain joins TRBV6-1 to TRBJ2-3; 13 bases match TRBD2. CDR1 and CDR2 (germline): MNHNS, SASEGT. The CDR3 spans 16 residues. Losses at the gene ends were 6 bases for V and 5 bases for J; bases not matched to a gene: 8. The CDR3 nucleotides read TGTGCCAGCAGCAGACTAGCGGGAGGCGAGGAAGATACGCAGTATTTT. Its translation: CASSRLAGGEEDTQYF.

This clonotype was seen a few times. The V gene is TRBV6-1, the J gene TRBJ1-1, with 12 bases identical to TRBD1. The CDR3 extends over 15 amino acids. The V gene end was trimmed by 5 bases and the J gene end by 7 bases; junction bases not matched to a gene: 8. Germline lookup yields CDR1 MNHNS and CDR2 SASEGT. The CDR3 sequence is CASSPGTGGADEAFF. CDR3 nucleotide sequence: TGTGCCAGCAGTCCCGGGACAGGGGGCGCGGATGAAGCTTTCTTT.

This sequence joins TRBV12-3 or TRBV12-4 and TRBJ1-2; no definite D call. The CDR3 runs to 12 residues. Between the trimmed V and J ends, which lost 3 bases and 5 bases, there was a span of 7 bases. DNA for the CDR3: TGTGCCAGCAGTTTTGGGGAGTATGGCTACACCTTC. It translates to CASSFGEYGYTF.

This clonotype was observed a few times. This chain connects TRBV29-1 to TRBJ2-5; TRBD1 might be the D (5 bases). The CDR3 is made up of 11 amino acids. Germline assignment: CDR1 SQVTM and CDR2 ANQGSEA. With 5 bases removed from V and 3 bases from J, the gap between germline ends came to 7 bases. The CDR3 region has the DNA TGCAGCGTTCGGACAAAAGAGACCCAGTACTTC. Its protein product is CSVRTKETQYF.

At least ten counts were recorded for this clonotype. V usage is TRBV5-1 and J usage is TRBJ2-1; TRBD2 is a possible D gene (5 bases). Germline loops: CDR1 SGHRS, CDR2 YFSETQ. V lost 4 bases and J 8 bases, leaving 16 bases between the germline ends. This CDR3 has 14 residues. The CDR3 region is CASSTRGSFHEQFF. The CDR3 DNA sequence: TGCGCCAGCAGCACCCGGGGTAGCTTCCATGAGCAGTTCTTC.

The rearrangement links TRBV27 to TRBJ2-1; D is unclear. Germline V gene sequence: CDR1 MNHEY, CDR2 SMNVEV (reference sequence). Trimming shortened V by 1 base and J by 9 bases, and 7 bases separated the two germline ends. The CDR3 contains 12 residues. The CDR3 loop reads CASSLLGGEQFF. Written as DNA, the CDR3 is TGTGCCAGCAGTTTATTGGGTGGTGAGCAGTTCTTC.

This clonotype came up a few times. The chain couples TRBV20-1 to TRBJ2-7, with a possible D match to TRBD1 (5 bases). Trimming took 0 bases from V and 6 from J, leaving 6 bases between them. Per the germline V gene, CDR1 is DFQATT and CDR2 is SNEGSKA (reference sequence). The CDR3 has 11 amino acids. CDR3 nucleotide sequence: TGCAGTGCTAGAGACCAGGGCGAGCAGTACTTC. Protein product: CSARDQGEQYF.

This clonotype was counted between two and nine times. The rearrangement links TRBV7-9 to TRBJ2-3; 7 nucleotides line up with TRBD1. The CDR3 is made up of 15 amino acids. V dropped 5 bases and J dropped 2; count of bases not matched to a gene: 7. CDR1 SEHNR and CDR2 FQNEAQ come from the germline V gene (reference sequence). The CDR3 region is CASSLTGALTDTQYF. Written as DNA, the CDR3 is TGTGCCAGCAGCCTAACAGGGGCGCTCACAGATACGCAGTATTTT.

This clonotype was detected a few times. CDR3 in DNA: TGTGCCAGCAGTTATGCCTTCAATGAGCAGTTCTTC. Residues: CASSYAFNEQFF. The V call is TRBV6-6, the J call TRBJ2-1, with unresolved D. The germline V gene has CDR1 MNHNY and CDR2 SVGAGI (reference sequence). The CDR3 is 12 residues long. V lost 3 bases and J lost 6, with 6 bases in between.

In this sample, this clonotype turned up a few times. This rearrangement joins TRBV12-3 or TRBV12-4 to TRBJ1-1; D remains ambiguous. The V end was cut by 3 bases, the J end by 6 bases, with 17 bases between. The CDR3 is 15 amino acids. CDR3 residues: CASSFAGVREPEAFF. The CDR3 DNA follows: TGTGCCAGCAGTTTCGCTGGAGTCCGGGAACCTGAAGCTTTCTTT.